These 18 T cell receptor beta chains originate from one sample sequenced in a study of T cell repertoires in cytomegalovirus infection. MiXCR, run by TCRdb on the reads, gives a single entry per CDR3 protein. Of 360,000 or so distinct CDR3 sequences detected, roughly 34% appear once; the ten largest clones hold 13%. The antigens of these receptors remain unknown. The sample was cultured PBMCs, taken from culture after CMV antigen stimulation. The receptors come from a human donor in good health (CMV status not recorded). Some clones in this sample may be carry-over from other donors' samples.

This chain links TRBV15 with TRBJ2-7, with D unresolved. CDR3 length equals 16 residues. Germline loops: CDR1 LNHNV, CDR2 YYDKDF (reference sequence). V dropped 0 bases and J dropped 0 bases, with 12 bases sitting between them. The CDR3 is CATSRDTRVISYEQYF. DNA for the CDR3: TGTGCCACCAGCAGAGATACAAGGGTAATCTCCTACGAGCAGTACTTC.

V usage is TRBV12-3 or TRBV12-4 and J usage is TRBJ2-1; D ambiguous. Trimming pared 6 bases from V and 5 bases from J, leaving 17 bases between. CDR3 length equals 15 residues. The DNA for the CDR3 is TGTGCCAGCAGAGACGGACCTTTTTCGGACAATGAGCAGTTCTTC. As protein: CASRDGPFSDNEQFF.

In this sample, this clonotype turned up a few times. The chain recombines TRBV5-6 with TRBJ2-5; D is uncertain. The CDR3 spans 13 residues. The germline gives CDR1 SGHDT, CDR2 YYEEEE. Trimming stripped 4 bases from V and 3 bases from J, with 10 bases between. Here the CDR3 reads CASSLDPEETQYF. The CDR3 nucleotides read TGTGCCAGCAGCCTAGACCCTGAAGAGACCCAGTACTTC.

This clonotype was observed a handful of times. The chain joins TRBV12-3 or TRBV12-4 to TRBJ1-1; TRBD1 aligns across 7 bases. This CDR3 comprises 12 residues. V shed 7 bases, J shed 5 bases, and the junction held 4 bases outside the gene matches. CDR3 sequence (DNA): TGTGCCAGCACTTCGACAGGGACTGAAGCTTTCTTT. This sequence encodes CASTSTGTEAFF.

The CDR3 nucleotides read TGCAGCGTGCTGTCCGGGACTAGCGGGCGTCTAACCTACAATGAGCAGTTCTTC. Translation gives CSVLSGTSGRLTYNEQFF. The V gene is TRBV29-1, the J gene TRBJ2-1, with 12 bases that match TRBD2. Trimming took 6 bases from V and 2 from J; bases not matched to a gene: 14. CDR3 length: 18 amino acids. CDR1 is SQVTM and CDR2 is ANQGSEA in the germline V gene.

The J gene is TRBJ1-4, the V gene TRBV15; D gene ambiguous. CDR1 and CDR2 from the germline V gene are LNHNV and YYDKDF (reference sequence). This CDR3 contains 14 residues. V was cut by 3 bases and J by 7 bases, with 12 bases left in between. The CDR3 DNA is TGTGCCACCAGCAGTTCGGGCGGGAGTGAAAAACTGTTTTTT. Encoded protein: CATSSSGGSEKLFF.

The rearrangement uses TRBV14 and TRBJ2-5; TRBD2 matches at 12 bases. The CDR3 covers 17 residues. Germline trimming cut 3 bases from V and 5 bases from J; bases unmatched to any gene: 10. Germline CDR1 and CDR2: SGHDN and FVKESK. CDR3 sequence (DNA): TGTGCCAGCAGCCATGGGACTAGCGGGTGGATGAGGGAGACCCAGTACTTC. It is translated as CASSHGTSGWMRETQYF.

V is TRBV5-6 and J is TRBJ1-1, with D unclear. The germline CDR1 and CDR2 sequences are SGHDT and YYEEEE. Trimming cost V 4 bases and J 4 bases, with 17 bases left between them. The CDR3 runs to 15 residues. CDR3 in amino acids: CASSPWNSRVTEAFF. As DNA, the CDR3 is TGTGCCAGCAGCCCGTGGAATTCGAGGGTCACTGAAGCTTTCTTT.

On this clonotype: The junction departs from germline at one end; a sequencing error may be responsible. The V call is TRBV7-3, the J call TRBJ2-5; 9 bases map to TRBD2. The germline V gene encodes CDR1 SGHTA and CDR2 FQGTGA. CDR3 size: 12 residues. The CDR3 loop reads CAGSLTASGVNF. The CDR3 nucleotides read TGTGCCGGCAGCTTAACGGCTAGCGGGGTTAACTTC.

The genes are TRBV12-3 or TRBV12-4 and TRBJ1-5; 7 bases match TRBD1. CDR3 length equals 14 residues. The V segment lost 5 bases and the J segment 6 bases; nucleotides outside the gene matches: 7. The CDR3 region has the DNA TGTGCCAGCAGTGGACAGGTTATAGGTCAGCCCCAGCATTTT. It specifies CASSGQVIGQPQHF.

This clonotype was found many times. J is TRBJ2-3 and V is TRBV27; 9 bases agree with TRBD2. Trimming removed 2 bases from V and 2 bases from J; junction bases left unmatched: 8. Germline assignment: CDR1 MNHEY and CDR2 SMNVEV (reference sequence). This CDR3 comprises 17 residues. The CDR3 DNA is TGTGCCAGCAGTTTAATCCCGACTAGCGGTTACACAGATACGCAGTATTTT. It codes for CASSLIPTSGYTDTQYF.

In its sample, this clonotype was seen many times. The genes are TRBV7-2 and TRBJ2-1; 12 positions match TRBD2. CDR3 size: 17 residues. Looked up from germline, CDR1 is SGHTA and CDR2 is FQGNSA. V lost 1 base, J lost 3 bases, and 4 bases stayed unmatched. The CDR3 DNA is TGTGCCAGCAGCTTAGTCCAGACTAGCGGGGGCTACAATGAGCAGTTCTTC. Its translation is CASSLVQTSGGYNEQFF.

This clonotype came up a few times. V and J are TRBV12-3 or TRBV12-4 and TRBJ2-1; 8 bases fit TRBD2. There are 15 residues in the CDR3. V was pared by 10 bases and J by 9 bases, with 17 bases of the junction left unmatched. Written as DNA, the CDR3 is TGTGCCACTCGGGGGGGAGCAGACTTGGGGCCTGAGCAGTTCTTC. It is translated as CATRGGADLGPEQFF.

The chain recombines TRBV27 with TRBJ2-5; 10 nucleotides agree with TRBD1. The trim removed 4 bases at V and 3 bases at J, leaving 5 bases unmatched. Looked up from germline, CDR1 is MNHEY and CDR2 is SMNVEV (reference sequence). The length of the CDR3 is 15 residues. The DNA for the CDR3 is TGTGCCAGCAGTTCGATAGGGACAGGGGAAGAGACCCAGTACTTC. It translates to CASSSIGTGEETQYF.

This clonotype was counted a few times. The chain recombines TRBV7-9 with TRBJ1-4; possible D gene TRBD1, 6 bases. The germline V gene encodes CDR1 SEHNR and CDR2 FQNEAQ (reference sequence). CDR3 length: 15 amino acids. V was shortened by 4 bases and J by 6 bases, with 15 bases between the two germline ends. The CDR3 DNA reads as TGTGCCAGCAGCTACGAGACAGGAAAGCATGAAAAACTGTTTTTT. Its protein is CASSYETGKHEKLFF.

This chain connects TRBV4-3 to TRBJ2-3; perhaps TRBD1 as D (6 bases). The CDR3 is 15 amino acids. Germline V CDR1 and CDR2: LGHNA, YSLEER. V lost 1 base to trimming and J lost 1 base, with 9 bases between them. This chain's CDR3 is CASSQARTGTDTQYF. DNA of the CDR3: TGCGCCAGCAGCCAAGCACGGACAGGCACAGATACGCAGTATTTT.

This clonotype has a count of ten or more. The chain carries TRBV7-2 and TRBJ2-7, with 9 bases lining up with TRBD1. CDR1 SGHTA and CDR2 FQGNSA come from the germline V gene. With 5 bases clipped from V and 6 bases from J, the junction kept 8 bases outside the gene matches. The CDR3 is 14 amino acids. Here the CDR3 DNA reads TGTGCCAGCAGCCAGGACAGGGGAGTTCCCGAGCAGTACTTC. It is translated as CASSQDRGVPEQYF.

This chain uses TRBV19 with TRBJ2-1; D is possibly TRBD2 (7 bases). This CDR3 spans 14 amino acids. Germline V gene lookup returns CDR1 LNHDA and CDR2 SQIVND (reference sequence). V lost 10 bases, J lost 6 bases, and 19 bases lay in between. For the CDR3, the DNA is TGTGCCACCGACGCCCGGGGGGCTCGCAATGAGCAGTTCTTC. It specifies CATDARGARNEQFF.